A selection of T cell receptor beta chains follows, all from one sample in a study of Ad26.COV2.S vaccination and SARS-CoV-2 variants. The data were produced by immunoSEQ multiplex PCR, yet TCRdb's version contains in-frame clones alone and is incomplete. This table has 400,000 to 450,000 clones, around nine tenths appearing once. The input for sequencing was peripheral blood, taken in a trial of Ad26.COV2.S vaccine versus placebo. Receptor source: a person aged 18-60 years who received the Ad26.COV2.S COVID-19 vaccine or a placebo. CDR3s include the opening cysteine and the closing phenylalanine or tryptophan. D genes are given only for firm matches. Not every row has a clone size; where given, it reads once, few, many or a size class.

NA	TRBD2	TRBV30	TRBJ2-5	CAWRRGNGETQYF	TGTGCCTGGAGGCGGGGGAACGGGGAGACCCAGTACTTC
NA	TRBD1	TRBV3-1/TRBV3-2	TRBJ2-7	CASSQDLGTGATEQYF	TGTGCCAGCAGCCAAGATCTCGGGACAGGGGCCACCGAGCAGTACTTC
NA	NA	TRBV27	TRBJ1-2	CASRPRGWHDHGYTF	TGTGCCAGCAGACCCCGGGGGTGGCACGACCATGGCTACACCTTC
NA	NA	TRBV18	TRBJ2-1	CASSPPGGANEQFF	TGTGCCAGCTCACCACCAGGAGGGGCCAATGAGCAGTTCTTC
NA	TRBD1	TRBV18	TRBJ2-3	CASSLTGGVDTQYF	TGTGCCAGCTCACTTACAGGGGGCGTGGATACGCAGTATTTT
NA	NA	TRBV6-6	TRBJ1-5	CASTVGDLGEQPQHF	TGTGCCAGCACAGTTGGGGATTTAGGGGAACAGCCCCAGCATTTT
NA	NA	TRBV4-3	TRBJ2-1	CASSQDRVGATGINNEQFF	TGCGCCAGCAGCCAAGATAGGGTGGGGGCCACCGGGATTAACAATGAGCAGTTCTTC
NA	NA	TRBV28	TRBJ1-1	CASSPVRMNTEAFF	TGTGCCAGCAGTCCCGTCAGAATGAACACTGAAGCTTTCTTT
NA	NA	TRBV6-6	TRBJ2-5	CASNQAAQETQYF	TGTGCCAGCAACCAGGCTGCCCAAGAGACCCAGTACTTC
NA	NA	TRBV7-2	TRBJ1-6	CASSLPGPSNSPLHF	TGTGCCAGCAGCTTGCCCGGGCCATCAAATTCACCCCTCCACTTT
NA	TRBD1	TRBV7-3	TRBJ2-7	CASSLRAGTGSYEQYF	TGTGCCAGCAGCCTCCGAGCCGGGACAGGCTCCTACGAGCAGTACTTC
NA	NA	TRBV7-8	TRBJ1-2	CASSDSPYPTNYGYTF	TGTGCCAGCAGTGACAGCCCATATCCCACTAACTATGGCTACACCTTC
NA	NA	TRBV6-5	TRBJ1-4	CASTQSWVKLFF	TGTGCCAGCACTCAAAGTTGGGTGAAACTGTTTTTT
NA	NA	TRBV29-1	TRBJ1-1	CSVEETGYTEAFF	TGCAGCGTTGAAGAAACAGGCTACACTGAAGCTTTCTTT
NA	NA	TRBV29-1	TRBJ2-7	CSVEDRGGHPSYEQYF	TGCAGCGTTGAAGATCGCGGGGGACACCCCTCCTACGAGCAGTACTTC
NA	TRBD1	TRBV7-9	TRBJ2-7	CASSFGDRVYEQYF	TGTGCCAGCAGCTTTGGGGACAGGGTATACGAGCAGTACTTC
NA	NA	TRBV19	TRBJ2-3	CASTPDRRDTDTQYF	TGTGCCAGTACCCCAGACAGGCGAGACACAGATACGCAGTATTTT
NA	NA	TRBV5-6	TRBJ2-3	CASSAVPGHTDTQYF	TGTGCCAGCAGCGCGGTCCCGGGACACACAGATACGCAGTATTTT
NA	NA	TRBV12-3/TRBV12-4	TRBJ2-7	CASRSPWEQYF	TGTGCCAGCAGATCCCCCTGGGAGCAGTACTTC
once	NA	TRBV7-9	TRBJ1-1	CASSLATVMPTEAFF	TGTGCCAGCAGCTTAGCGACAGTAATGCCCACTGAAGCTTTCTTT
NA	NA	TRBV5-4	TRBJ1-2	CASTRLDREDRYTF	TGTGCCAGCACCCGACTAGATCGCGAGGACCGCTACACCTTC
NA	NA	TRBV27	TRBJ2-7	CASTPSQGMSYEQYF	TGTGCCAGCACTCCGTCTCAGGGGATGTCCTACGAGCAGTACTTC
NA	NA	TRBV18	TRBJ1-2	CASSPPFGTYGYTF	TGTGCCAGCTCACCACCGTTTGGGACCTATGGCTACACCTTC
NA	NA	TRBV5-1	TRBJ2-1	CASSPAGLPNEQFF	TGCGCCAGCAGCCCGGCGGGATTACCGAATGAGCAGTTCTTC